Each of the 23 T cell receptor beta chains below was sequenced from the same sample in a study of OX40 agonist ivuxolimab in advanced cancers. Library preparation employed the immunoSEQ multiplex PCR assay. TCRdb retrieved this table from immuneACCESS and kept in-frame rearrangements only. Not all clones are present; in checked studies, unresolved V genes account for under half, and no reason is known for the remainder. Here the sample has 60,000 to 75,000 clones; 70% to 90% occur a single time. The ten biggest clones cover under 1.5% of the sample. This material consisted of CD4+ or CD8+ T cells sorted from blood, taken in a trial of the OX40 agonist ivuxolimab. The receptors were gathered from an adult with an advanced solid tumor such as melanoma, head and neck, liver or kidney cancer.

V is TRBV12-5 and J is TRBJ2-2; TRBD1 aligns across 8 bases. The CDR3 has 17 amino acids. J was trimmed by 5 bases and V by 4 bases; bases with no gene match: 12. The V gene's germline CDR1 is LGHNT and CDR2 FRNRAP. The CDR3 reads CASGSNPTGEGTGELFF. DNA for the CDR3: TGTGCTAGTGGTTCCAATCCGACAGGGGAAGGAACCGGGGAGCTGTTTTTT.

This clone has just one count. The chain has TRBV7-2 and TRBJ1-2, with a weak D call TRBD1 (5 bases). CDR3 length equals 14 residues. Germline V gene sequence: CDR1 SGHTA, CDR2 FQGNSA. V was trimmed by 4 bases and J by 4 bases, leaving 13 bases between them. The CDR3 DNA reads TGTGCCAGCAGCTCACTAGACAGAACCTATGGCTACACCTTC. Protein sequence: CASSSLDRTYGYTF.

CDR3 nucleotide sequence: TGTGCCAGCAGCCAAGCGGGAGGCAATCAGCCCCAGCATTTT. It translates to CASSQAGGNQPQHF. The chain combines TRBV14 with TRBJ1-5; D is ambiguous. Germline V gene data show CDR1 as SGHDN and CDR2 as FVKESK. V was clipped by 1 base and J by 2 bases, with 6 bases between them. There are 14 residues in the CDR3.

This chain's CDR3 is CASSLGTGPYEQYF. CDR3 nucleotides: TGTGCCAGCAGCTTGGGGACAGGGCCCTACGAGCAGTACTTC. This chain uses TRBV5-5 with TRBJ2-7, with 8 bases identical to TRBD1. Trimming took 0 bases from V and 2 from J; bases not matched to a gene: 1. CDR1 and CDR2 from the germline V gene are SGHKS and YYEKEE (reference sequence). The CDR3 runs to 14 residues.

The CDR3 here is CASSSLTGNTIYF. In nucleotides, the CDR3 is TGTGCCAGCAGCTCCCTAACTGGAAACACCATATATTTT. V and J are TRBV5-4 and TRBJ1-3; D is unresolved. In germline, CDR1 is SGHNT, CDR2 YYREEE (reference sequence). V was clipped by 3 bases and J by 2 bases, with 6 bases between them. This CDR3 comprises 13 residues.

The rearrangement uses TRBV9 and TRBJ2-1, with TRBD2 identical over 8 bases. Per the germline V gene, CDR1 is SGDLS and CDR2 is YYNGEE. V dropped 0 bases and J dropped 11; count of bases not matched to a gene: 13. CDR3 size: 16 residues. CDR3 nucleotides: TGTGCCAGCAGCGTAGTTGGACGGGGGGGCTCCCCAAAGCAGTTCTTC. Protein sequence: CASSVVGRGGSPKQFF.

This clone was seen once. The chain links TRBV11-2 to TRBJ2-5; D is unclear. The V gene's germline CDR1 is SGHAT and CDR2 FQNNGV. V gave up 1 base and J gave up 9 bases, with 15 bases separating them. The CDR3 has 14 amino acids. The CDR3 nucleotides are TGTGCCAGCAGCTTAGTTGCTAAGCCCCCTTCCCAGTACTTC. Residues: CASSLVAKPPSQYF.

The sample holds one count of this clone. The V call is TRBV7-2, the J call TRBJ2-7, with 7 bases identical to TRBD2. The CDR3 totals 14 residues. The V and J ends lost 3 bases and 5 bases, in that order; junction bases with no gene match: 7. Germline V lookup: CDR1 SGHTA, CDR2 FQGNSA. The CDR3 here is CASSFEGGPHEQYF. CDR3 nucleotides: TGTGCCAGCAGCTTTGAGGGAGGGCCCCACGAGCAGTACTTC.

This rearrangement joins TRBV18 to TRBJ2-3; a possible D gene is TRBD2 (7 bases). This CDR3 spans 15 amino acids. Germline CDR1 reads KGHSH; CDR2 reads LQKENI. V dropped 3 bases and J dropped 4 bases, with 14 bases sitting between them. The CDR3 coding sequence is TGTGCCAGCTCACCCAACGGGGGGCGGCCAGATACGCAGTATTTT. Residues: CASSPNGGRPDTQYF.

V gene TRBV5-5 combines with J gene TRBJ1-2, with 7 bases aligning to TRBD1. This CDR3 has 16 amino acids. The J segment lost 4 bases and the V segment lost 4 bases, leaving 13 bases of the junction unmatched. From germline, CDR1 is SGHKS and CDR2 YYEKEE (reference sequence). The CDR3 DNA reads TGTGCCAGCAGCCCCCGTCAGGGGGGTGAGGTCTATGGCTACACCTTC. Translation: CASSPRQGGEVYGYTF.

With respect to this clone: The germline gene is not matched at one end of the junction; a read error may be the cause. V is TRBV18 and J is TRBJ2-7, with 7 bases matching TRBD2. There are 14 residues in the CDR3. The V gene's germline CDR1 is KGHSH and CDR2 LQKENI. The CDR3 is CASSRAGRDYGQYF. DNA for the CDR3: TGTGCCAGCTCACGGGCAGGGAGGGACTACGGGCAGTACTTC.

The chain employs TRBV30 and TRBJ1-6, with 8 bases fitting TRBD1. Germline values: CDR1 GTSNPN, CDR2 SVGIG (reference sequence). The CDR3 has 13 amino acids. Losses at the gene ends were 3 bases for V and 14 bases for J; bases not matched to a gene: 9. As DNA, the CDR3 is TGTGCCTGGAGCGCGGCAGGGGGCGCGTCCCTCCACTTT. Protein product: CAWSAAGGASLHF.

The chain recombines TRBV7-9 with TRBJ1-2; D unresolved. Per the germline V gene, CDR1 is SEHNR and CDR2 is FQNEAQ (reference sequence). V lost 5 bases and J lost 1, with 11 bases in between. The CDR3 is 14 amino acids. In nucleotides, the CDR3 is TGTGCCAGCAGCACTACGACGGTTAACTATGGCTACACCTTC. Protein product: CASSTTTVNYGYTF.

This chain joins TRBV7-9 and TRBJ1-2, with D tentatively TRBD1 (6 bases). There are 13 residues in the CDR3. Germline values: CDR1 SEHNR, CDR2 FQNEAQ (reference sequence). V was pared by 7 bases and J by 9 bases, with 18 bases between. As DNA, the CDR3 is TGTGCCAGCAAGCAGGGGAACGAGTATCGCTACACCTTC. Translated: CASKQGNEYRYTF.

This chain uses TRBV27 with TRBJ1-2, with 8 positions matching TRBD1. V was clipped by 0 bases and J by 4 bases; unmatched bases: 7. Germline V gene sequence: CDR1 MNHEY, CDR2 SMNVEV (reference sequence). CDR3 size: 16 residues. The CDR3 here is CASSLSGQGAGYGYTF. The CDR3, as DNA: TGTGCCAGCAGTTTATCGGGGCAGGGGGCTGGCTATGGCTACACCTTC.

This clone was detected a few times. The chain carries TRBV15 and TRBJ2-2; D is perhaps TRBD2 (7 bases). Trimming removed 0 bases from V and 6 bases from J, with 20 bases in between. Germline V gives CDR1 LNHNV, CDR2 YYDKDF (reference sequence). The CDR3 sequence is 18 residues long. The CDR3 DNA reads TGTGCCACCAGCAGAGATATTGGCGGGGGCTGGGGGGCCGGGGAGCTGTTTTTT. This codes for CATSRDIGGGWGAGELFF.

This clone was counted a single time. The V call is TRBV5-5, the J call TRBJ2-7, with 9 nucleotides matching TRBD2. The CDR3 loop spans 15 amino acids. Germline loops: CDR1 SGHKS, CDR2 YYEKEE (reference sequence). V shed 1 base and J 4 bases; nucleotides not matched to a gene: 6. CDR3 coding DNA: TGTGCCAGCAGCTTGCTGGCTAGCGGGACTTACGAGCAGTACTTC. It encodes CASSLLASGTYEQYF.

This chain uses TRBV28 with TRBJ1-2; 9 bases line up with TRBD1. This CDR3 region has 14 residues. From germline, CDR1 is MDHEN and CDR2 SYDVKM. Trimming took 3 bases from V and 8 from J; bases not matched to a gene: 7. The CDR3 here is CASSFLLGQGGYTF. The CDR3 nucleotides are TGTGCCAGCAGTTTCTTACTCGGACAGGGGGGCTACACCTTC.

The chain is built from TRBV5-1 and TRBJ1-2, with unresolved D. Between the trimmed V and J ends, which lost 5 bases and 0 bases, there was a span of 8 bases. Germline CDR1 reads SGHRS; CDR2 reads YFSETQ. CDR3 length: 13 residues. CDR3 in amino acids: CASRGEANYGYTF. CDR3 DNA sequence: TGCGCCAGCAGGGGAGAGGCTAACTATGGCTACACCTTC.

The rearrangement uses TRBV18 and TRBJ1-3; the D gene is possibly TRBD1 (6 bases). The CDR3 length is 16 residues. Germline values: CDR1 KGHSH, CDR2 LQKENI. Deletions cut 0 bases from V and 4 bases from J, with 13 bases between. The CDR3 DNA follows: TGTGCCAGCTCACCACCTGGCAGGGGAATCGGAAACACCATATATTTT. Its protein is CASSPPGRGIGNTIYF. Based on the CDR3 plus reference TRBV18 and TRBJ1-3, the full variable domain is NAGVMQNPRHLVRRRGQEARLRCSPMKGHSHVYWYRQLPEEGLKFMVYLQKENIIDESGMPKERFSAEFPKEGPSILRIQQVVRGDSAAYFCASSPPGRGIGNTIYFGEGSWLTVV.

The V gene is TRBV30, the J gene TRBJ1-4; D unresolved. CDR3 size: 12 residues. Between the trimmed V and J ends, which lost 4 bases and 10 bases, there was a span of 13 bases. Germline lookup yields CDR1 GTSNPN and CDR2 SVGIG (reference sequence). Here the CDR3 DNA reads TGTGCCTGGACCAGAAGCGCGGGAAAACTGTTTTTT. Protein: CAWTRSAGKLFF.

The chain is built from TRBV27 and TRBJ1-2; D might be TRBD1 (6 bases). There are 18 residues in the CDR3. Trimming cost V 2 bases and J 4 bases, with 23 bases left between them. Germline V CDR1 and CDR2: MNHEY, SMNVEV (reference sequence). The CDR3 reads CASSLTIPPGSGAYGYTF. The CDR3 DNA is TGTGCCAGCAGTTTAACTATACCCCCGGGATCAGGGGCCTATGGCTACACCTTC.

This chain joins TRBV5-1 and TRBJ1-1; D might be TRBD1 (5 bases). The CDR3 totals 14 residues. The V gene lost 5 bases and the J gene lost 3 bases, with 14 bases spanning the gap. Germline-derived CDR1 and CDR2 are SGHRS and YFSETQ. CDR3 region: CASSVGGRDTEAFF. The CDR3 bases are TGCGCCAGCAGTGTGGGGGGAAGGGACACTGAAGCTTTCTTT.